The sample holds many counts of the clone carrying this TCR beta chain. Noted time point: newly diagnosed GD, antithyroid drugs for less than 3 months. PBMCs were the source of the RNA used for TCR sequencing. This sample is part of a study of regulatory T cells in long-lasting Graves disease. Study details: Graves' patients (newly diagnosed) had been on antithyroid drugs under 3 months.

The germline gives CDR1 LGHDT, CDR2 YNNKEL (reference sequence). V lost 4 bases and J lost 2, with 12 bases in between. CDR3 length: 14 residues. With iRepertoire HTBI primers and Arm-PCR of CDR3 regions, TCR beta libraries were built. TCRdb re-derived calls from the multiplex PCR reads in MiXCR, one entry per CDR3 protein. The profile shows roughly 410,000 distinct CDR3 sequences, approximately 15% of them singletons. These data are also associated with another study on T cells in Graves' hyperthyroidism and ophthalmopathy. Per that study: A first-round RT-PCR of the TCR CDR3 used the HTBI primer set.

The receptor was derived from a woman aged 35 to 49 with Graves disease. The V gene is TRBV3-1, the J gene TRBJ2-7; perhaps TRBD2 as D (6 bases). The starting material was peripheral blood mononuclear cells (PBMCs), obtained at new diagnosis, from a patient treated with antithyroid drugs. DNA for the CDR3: TGTGCCAGCAGCCTAGCGGACGGGGCCTACGAGCAGTACTTC. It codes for CASSLADGAYEQYF.